This TCR beta chain stems from a study of cytomegalovirus exposure and HLA in healthy donors. Method: immunoSEQ multiplex PCR; TCRdb's copy keeps in-frame clones and lacks some. The sample yields 250,000 to 400,000 clones, around 90% seen once. The junction had 4 bases not matched to a gene; V was cut back by 4 bases and J by 1 base. The germline V gene has CDR1 SGHNT and CDR2 YYREEE (reference sequence). The CDR3 extends over 17 amino acids. The sample was PBMCs. The chain is built from TRBV5-4 and TRBJ2-2; TRBD2 matches at 13 bases. The source of this sequence is a woman between 25 and 40 years old in good health and CMV-seropositive. CDR3: CASSTGTSGENTGELFF. The CDR3 DNA follows: TGTGCCAGCAGCACAGGGACTAGCGGGGAGAACACCGGGGAGCTGTTTTTT.